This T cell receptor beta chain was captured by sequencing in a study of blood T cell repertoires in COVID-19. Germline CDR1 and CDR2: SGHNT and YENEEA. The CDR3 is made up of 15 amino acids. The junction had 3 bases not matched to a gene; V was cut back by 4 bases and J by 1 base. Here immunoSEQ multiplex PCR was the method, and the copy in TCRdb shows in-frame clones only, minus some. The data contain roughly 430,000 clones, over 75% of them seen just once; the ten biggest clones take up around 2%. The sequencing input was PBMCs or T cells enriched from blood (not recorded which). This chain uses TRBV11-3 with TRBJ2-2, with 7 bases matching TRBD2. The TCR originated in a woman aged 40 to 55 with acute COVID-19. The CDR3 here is CASSWGGRNTGELFF. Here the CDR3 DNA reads TGTGCCAGCAGCTGGGGGGGAAGGAACACCGGGGAGCTGTTTTTT.